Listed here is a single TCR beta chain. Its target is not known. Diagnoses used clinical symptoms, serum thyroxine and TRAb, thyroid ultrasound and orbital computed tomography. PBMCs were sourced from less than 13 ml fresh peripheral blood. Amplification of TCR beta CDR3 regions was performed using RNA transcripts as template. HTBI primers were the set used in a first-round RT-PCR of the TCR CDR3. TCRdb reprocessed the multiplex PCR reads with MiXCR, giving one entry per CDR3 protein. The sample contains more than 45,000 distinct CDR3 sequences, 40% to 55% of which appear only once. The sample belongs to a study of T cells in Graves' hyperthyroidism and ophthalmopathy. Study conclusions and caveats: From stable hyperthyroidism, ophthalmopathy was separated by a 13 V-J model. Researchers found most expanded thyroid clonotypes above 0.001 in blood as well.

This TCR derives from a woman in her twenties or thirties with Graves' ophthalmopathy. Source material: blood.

The CDR3 region has the DNA TGCAGCGCAACGGGAGGCTACACCTTC. It translates to CSATGGYTF. The rearrangement links TRBV29-1 to TRBJ1-2; D is unclear. The germline CDR1 and CDR2 sequences are SQVTM and ANQGSEA. V lost 7 bases and J lost 8, with 8 bases in between. The CDR3 loop spans 9 amino acids.